One and the same sample provided the 28 T cell receptor beta chains below, sequenced in a study of T cells in tumors after PD-1 blockade. Time point indicated: first of two pre-therapy site-matched biopsies 2 to 3 months apart. Libraries were prepared by immunoSEQ multiplex PCR; TCRdb keeps only in-frame clonotypes and omits some of them. This table has about 4,200 clones, around 73% appearing once. Source: tumor tissue, taken before anti-PD-1 treatment. Receptor source: a human donor with basal cell carcinoma.

CDR3 in DNA: TGTGCCAGCACCTCGACGGAGAACACTGAAGCTTTCTTT. Protein product: CASTSTENTEAFF. This sequence joins TRBV6-5 and TRBJ1-1; D unclear. With 7 bases removed from V and 1 base from J, the gap between germline ends came to 10 bases. The germline V gene has CDR1 MNHEY and CDR2 SVGAGI. The CDR3 totals 13 residues.

V usage is TRBV19 and J usage is TRBJ2-5, with a weak D call TRBD2 (6 bases). CDR1 LNHDA and CDR2 SQIVND come from the germline V gene (reference sequence). V was shortened by 4 bases and J by 5 bases, with 11 bases between the two germline ends. The CDR3 is made up of 13 amino acids. The CDR3 sequence: CASSTGSTETQYF. The CDR3 bases are TGTGCCAGTAGTACCGGGAGTACCGAGACCCAGTACTTC.

The CDR3 loop is CASRDRGPQSRGYTF. CDR3 coding DNA: TGTGCCAGCAGGGACAGGGGCCCTCAATCTCGGGGCTACACCTTC. The rearrangement links TRBV27 to TRBJ1-2; 9 bases are shared with TRBD1. V was pared by 6 bases and J by 8 bases, with 13 bases of the junction left unmatched. CDR1 is MNHEY, CDR2 SMNVEV, per germline (reference sequence). The CDR3 is 15 residues long.

The V gene is TRBV27, the J gene TRBJ2-3; D unresolved. Trimming took off 5 bases at V and 0 bases at J, with 18 bases between the two ends. This CDR3 is 17 amino acids long. Germline V lookup: CDR1 MNHEY, CDR2 SMNVEV (reference sequence). The CDR3 nucleotides read TGTGCCAGCAGTCCTAGAGACGGGTCGGCTAGCACAGATACGCAGTATTTT. Translation: CASSPRDGSASTDTQYF.

The chain has TRBV5-6 and TRBJ2-1, with 9 bases matching TRBD1. With V trimmed by 4 bases and J by 3 bases, 8 bases remained unmatched. Germline V gene lookup returns CDR1 SGHDT and CDR2 YYEEEE. The CDR3 consists of 16 residues. CDR3 loop: CASSPNRGQVYNEQFF. In nucleotides, the CDR3 is TGTGCCAGCAGCCCAAACAGGGGGCAGGTCTACAATGAGCAGTTCTTC.

The chain carries TRBV30 and TRBJ2-7, with D perhaps assigned TRBD1 or TRBD2 (5 bases each). The CDR3 covers 14 residues. Germline-derived CDR1 and CDR2 are GTSNPN and SVGIG (reference sequence). V lost 0 bases to trimming and J lost 7 bases, with 16 bases between them. The chain's CDR3 is CAWSVGGTGREQYF. CDR3 nucleotides: TGTGCCTGGAGTGTAGGAGGTACGGGGCGAGAGCAGTACTTC.

This clone was observed a single time. The chain has TRBV9 and TRBJ2-4; TRBD1 matches at 7 bases. The CDR3 runs 13 residues. Germline lookup yields CDR1 SGDLS and CDR2 YYNGEE. Losses at the gene ends were 4 bases for V and 8 bases for J; bases not matched to a gene: 6. CDR3 coding DNA: TGTGCCAGCAGCAGACAGGGTCGAGACATTCAGTACTTC. This codes for CASSRQGRDIQYF.

The chain uses TRBV7-6 and TRBJ2-5; maybe TRBD1 (5 bases). Trimming pared 5 bases from V and 5 bases from J, leaving 15 bases between. Germline loops: CDR1 SGHVS, CDR2 FNYEAQ. CDR3 length: 14 amino acids. The CDR3 DNA sequence: TGTGCCAGCAGCACACCGGACAAAATGGAGACCCAGTACTTC. It specifies CASSTPDKMETQYF.

The chain combines TRBV6-5 with TRBJ2-7, with TRBD1 identical over 7 bases. Per germline, CDR1 MNHEY and CDR2 SVGAGI. Losses at the gene ends were 2 bases for V and 2 bases for J; bases not matched to a gene: 6. The CDR3 loop spans 15 amino acids. The CDR3 region is CASSYMRQGAYEQYF. The CDR3 region has the DNA TGTGCCAGCAGTTACATGAGGCAGGGGGCCTACGAGCAGTACTTC.

This clone turned up a few times. This sequence joins TRBV29-1 and TRBJ2-3; TRBD2 matches at 8 bases. The V gene end was trimmed by 7 bases and the J gene end by 4 bases; junction bases not matched to a gene: 10. The CDR3 is made up of 14 amino acids. From germline, CDR1 is SQVTM and CDR2 ANQGSEA. CDR3 sequence (DNA): TGCAGCGCTGGGGCTGCGGGGGGTGCAGATACGCAGTATTTT. This encodes CSAGAAGGADTQYF.

The chain recombines TRBV18 with TRBJ1-2; no clear D. V was shortened by 3 bases and J by 6 bases, with 11 bases between the two germline ends. Per the germline V gene, CDR1 is KGHSH and CDR2 is LQKENI. This CDR3 comprises 13 residues. The CDR3 loop is CASSPAVEDGYTF. The CDR3 DNA sequence: TGTGCCAGCTCACCGGCTGTGGAGGATGGCTACACCTTC.

About this clone itself: A read error may account for a junction end that differs from germline. The gene calls are TRBV7-7 and TRBJ2-5; 14 bases are shared with TRBD2. This CDR3 comprises 17 residues. Germline V lookup: CDR1 SSHAT, CDR2 FNYEAQ (reference sequence). The CDR3 DNA reads as TGTGCTAGCAGCTTCCGTGGGACTAGCGGGGGACGAGAGACCCAGTACTTC. Translation gives CASSFRGTSGGRETQYF. Drawing the rest from reference TRBV7-7 and TRBJ2-5, the complete variable domain is GAGVSQSPRYKVTKRGQDVTLRCDPISSHATLYWYQQALGQGPEFLTYFNYEAQPDKSGLPSDRFSAERPEGSISTLTIQRTEQRDSAMYRCASSFRGTSGGRETQYFGPGTRLLVL.

V usage is TRBV7-8 and J usage is TRBJ2-2; the D is unclear. There are 16 residues in the CDR3. Germline lookup yields CDR1 SGHVS and CDR2 FQNEAQ. Deletions cut 5 bases from V and 0 bases from J, with 13 bases between. Here the CDR3 reads CASSHWTPTNTGELFF. CDR3 DNA sequence: TGTGCCAGCAGCCACTGGACCCCTACGAACACCGGGGAGCTGTTTTTT.

This chain connects TRBV27 to TRBJ2-1; no definite D call. Germline CDR1 and CDR2: MNHEY and SMNVEV (reference sequence). Trimming cost V 1 base and J 6 bases, with 4 bases left between them. The CDR3 is 12 residues long. CDR3 sequence (DNA): TGTGCCAGCAGTTTATTTGGCAATGAGCAGTTCTTC. Amino acids: CASSLFGNEQFF.

The V call is TRBV18, the J call TRBJ2-1; a possible D gene is TRBD1 (6 bases). Deletions cut 3 bases from V and 4 bases from J, with 10 bases between. In germline, CDR1 is KGHSH, CDR2 LQKENI. The CDR3 spans 14 residues. The chain's CDR3 is CASSPGTLYNEQFF. The CDR3 coding sequence is TGTGCCAGCTCACCGGGGACATTATACAATGAGCAGTTCTTC. Full variable domain (missing parts from reference TRBV18 and TRBJ2-1): NAGVMQNPRHLVRRRGQEARLRCSPMKGHSHVYWYRQLPEEGLKFMVYLQKENIIDESGMPKERFSAEFPKEGPSILRIQQVVRGDSAAYFCASSPGTLYNEQFFGPGTRLTVL.

The chain joins TRBV2 to TRBJ2-7, with TRBD1 matching 8 bases. Germline V gene lookup returns CDR1 SNHLY and CDR2 FYNNEI. This CDR3 contains 15 residues. Trimming removed 4 bases from V and 2 bases from J; junction bases left unmatched: 7. CDR3 nucleotides: TGTGCCAGCAGTGCTGGGACAGGCTTACCCTACGAGCAGTACTTC. Its protein product is CASSAGTGLPYEQYF.

The chain has TRBV5-1 and TRBJ2-7; D perhaps matches TRBD2 (6 bases). V was cut by 0 bases and J by 6 bases, with 13 bases left in between. Germline CDR1 reads SGHRS; CDR2 reads YFSETQ. There are 14 residues in the CDR3. CDR3 nucleotide sequence: TGCGCCAGCAGCTTGGGGACTAACCTTGGCGAGCAGTACTTC. Amino acid sequence: CASSLGTNLGEQYF.

This chain connects TRBV21-1 to TRBJ1-5; the D call in the table, TRBD1, was not verified against the DNA. TRBV21-1 is labeled a pseudogene. There are 16 residues in the CDR3. The chain's CDR3 is CASSPYSGQSNQPQHF. The CDR3 bases are TGTGCCAGCAGCCCCTACAGTGGACAGAGCAATCAGCCCCAGCATTTT.

The sample holds one count of this clone. V gene TRBV9 combines with J gene TRBJ2-2; TRBD2 aligns across 8 bases. J lost 7 bases, V lost 4 bases, and 9 bases had no gene match. This CDR3 comprises 15 residues. CDR1 SGDLS and CDR2 YYNGEE come from the germline V gene. The CDR3, as DNA: TGTGCCAGCAGCCCTGATCCACTAGCGGTCGGGGAGCTGTTTTTT. Protein: CASSPDPLAVGELFF. The full variable domain, completed using reference TRBV9 and TRBJ2-2, is DSGVTQTPKHLITATGQRVTLRCSPRSGDLSVYWYQQSLDQGLQFLIQYYNGEERAKGNILERFSAQQFPDLHSELNLSSLELGDSALYFCASSPDPLAVGELFFGEGSRLTVL.

This clone turned up a few times. This chain connects TRBV3-1 (or the pseudogene TRBV3-2) to TRBJ2-5; tentative D call: TRBD1 (7 bases). The V end lost 4 bases, the J end lost 4 bases, and 19 bases lay between the germline ends. Germline CDR1 LGHDT, CDR2 YNNKEL (reference sequence). The CDR3 sequence is 16 residues long. The CDR3 here is CASSRRAAQGRETQYF. The CDR3, as DNA: TGTGCCAGCAGCCGGAGGGCGGCACAGGGGCGAGAGACCCAGTACTTC.

The gene calls are TRBV6-5 and TRBJ1-2; D is ambiguous. Germline loops: CDR1 MNHEY, CDR2 SVGAGI. The CDR3 consists of 13 residues. V was shortened by 0 bases and J by 5 bases, with 7 bases between the two germline ends. CDR3 sequence (DNA): TGTGCCAGCAGTTACTCGGTACAGTATGGCTACACCTTC. Translation: CASSYSVQYGYTF.

The J gene is TRBJ2-5, the V gene TRBV15, with D hard to call. V shed 8 bases and J shed 2 bases, with 12 bases lying between them. The CDR3 covers 13 residues. Germline V gene data show CDR1 as LNHNV and CDR2 as YYDKDF (reference sequence). The CDR3 region is CATSIQIQETQYF. CDR3 DNA: TGTGCCACCTCCATTCAGATTCAAGAGACCCAGTACTTC. The full variable domain, its missing parts supplied by reference TRBV15 and TRBJ2-5, is DAMVIQNPRYQVTQFGKPVTLSCSQTLNHNVMYWYQQKSSQAPKLLFHYYDKDFNNEADTPDNFQSRRPNTSFCFLDIRSPGLGDTAMYLCATSIQIQETQYFGPGTRLLVL.

The rearrangement uses TRBV10-2 and TRBJ2-3; D remains unclear. Germline assignment: CDR1 WSHSY and CDR2 SAAADI. This CDR3 has 14 amino acids. Trimming cost V 2 bases and J 3 bases, with 9 bases left between them. This CDR3 is CASSEPSWTDTQYF. The CDR3 DNA sequence: TGCGCCAGCAGTGAGCCGAGTTGGACAGATACGCAGTATTTT.

The J gene is TRBJ2-2, the V gene TRBV14; 8 bases fit TRBD2. In germline, CDR1 is SGHDN, CDR2 FVKESK. With 4 bases clipped from V and 2 bases from J, the junction kept 9 bases outside the gene matches. CDR3 length equals 17 residues. The CDR3 here is CASSRLSGGANTGELFF. The DNA of the CDR3 is TGTGCCAGCAGCCGGTTGTCCGGGGGGGCCAACACCGGGGAGCTGTTTTTT.

This rearrangement joins TRBV4-2 to TRBJ2-1; 8 bases align to TRBD2. This CDR3 spans 15 amino acids. Germline V gene lookup returns CDR1 LGHNA and CDR2 YNFKEQ. Unmatched junction bases numbered 7, after V lost 0 bases and J lost 9 bases. CDR3 nucleotides: TGTGCCAGCAGCCAAGATGCGGGGGGCCTGGGTGAGCAGTTCTTC. Amino acid sequence: CASSQDAGGLGEQFF.

A few counts support this clone. The V call is TRBV6-1, the J call TRBJ2-1; D remains unclear. V lost 2 bases and J lost 3, with 5 bases in between. CDR3 length equals 13 residues. CDR1 is MNHNS, CDR2 SASEGT, per germline. The CDR3 sequence is CASSELIYNEQFF. The CDR3 DNA reads TGTGCCAGCAGTGAACTGATCTACAATGAGCAGTTCTTC.

V usage is TRBV5-1 and J usage is TRBJ2-5, with D tentatively TRBD2 (5 bases). Gene TRBJ2-7 matches the end of the DNA better, so the J call may be wrong. The CDR3 is 15 residues long. CDR1 is SGHRS, CDR2 YFSETQ, per germline. CDR3 bases: TGCGCCAGCAGCTTGGGTTCCCAAGGGCGGGCCGAGCAGTACTTC. The encoded protein is CASSLGSQGRAEQYF.

Relative to its sample, this clone is large (0.1 to 1%). V usage is TRBV9 and J usage is TRBJ1-2; tentatively, D is TRBD1 (5 bases). Germline values: CDR1 SGDLS, CDR2 YYNGEE. The CDR3 is made up of 15 amino acids. Trimming took off 0 bases at V and 4 bases at J, with 13 bases between the two ends. CDR3 sequence: CASSVDGGTFYGYTF. DNA of the CDR3: TGTGCCAGCAGCGTAGACGGGGGGACTTTCTATGGCTACACCTTC.